The 26 T cell receptor beta chains below come from one sample, sequenced in a study of regulatory T cells in long-lasting Graves disease. In building TCR beta libraries, iRepertoire HTBI primers were used together with Arm-PCR of CDR3 regions. TCRdb recomputed calls from the multiplex PCR reads with MiXCR, one row per CDR3 protein. Of around 500,000 distinct CDR3 sequences listed, roughly 16% are singletons. Time point meaning: newly diagnosed GD, antithyroid drugs for less than 3 months. RNA isolated from PBMCs was used to make the TCR library. These same data were also listed under a study on T cells in Graves' hyperthyroidism and ophthalmopathy.

This sample comprised peripheral blood mononuclear cells (PBMCs), obtained at new diagnosis, from a patient treated with antithyroid drugs. These receptors were obtained from a woman in her forties or fifties with Graves disease.

J is TRBJ2-6 and V is TRBV12-3 or TRBV12-4, with unresolved D. This CDR3 is 16 amino acids long. The V gene lost 5 bases and the J gene lost 1 base, with 12 bases spanning the gap. The CDR3, as DNA: TGTGCCAGCAGTGTGGACGGCTTATCTGGGGCCAACGTCCTGACTTTC. It is translated as CASSVDGLSGANVLTF.

This clonotype was recorded at least ten times. The chain links TRBV3-1 to TRBJ1-1; D call uncertain. V lost 4 bases and J 1 base, leaving 13 bases between the germline ends. CDR1 is LGHDT and CDR2 is YNNKEL in the germline V gene (reference sequence). This CDR3 region has 15 residues. The CDR3 nucleotides are TGTGCCAGCAGCCTTCAACTGGGCCCGAACACTGAAGCTTTCTTT. Its protein is CASSLQLGPNTEAFF.

The V gene is TRBV7-2, the J gene TRBJ2-5; 7 positions match TRBD2. The J segment lost 4 bases and the V segment lost 4 bases, leaving 3 bases of the junction unmatched. The germline CDR1 and CDR2 sequences are SGHTA and FQGNSA. The CDR3 totals 13 residues. DNA of the CDR3: TGTGCCAGCAGCTACCCGGGGGGAGAGACCCAGTACTTC. It codes for CASSYPGGETQYF.

In this sample, this clonotype turned up many times. The J gene is TRBJ1-6, the V gene TRBV3-1, with a weak D call TRBD1 (5 bases). CDR1 and CDR2 (germline): LGHDT, YNNKEL (reference sequence). The CDR3 has 13 amino acids. The V end lost 7 bases, the J end lost 9 bases, and 13 bases lay between the germline ends. CDR3 nucleotide sequence: TGTGCCAGCACCGGCGGGCAGGGTTCACCCCTCCACTTT. Translated: CASTGGQGSPLHF.

This clonotype came up a few times. This chain links TRBV12-3 or TRBV12-4 with TRBJ1-5, with D possibly matching TRBD1 (5 bases). The CDR3 loop spans 16 amino acids. Trimming removed 5 bases from V and 2 bases from J, with 16 bases in between. The CDR3 DNA sequence: TGTGCCAGCAGTCCCCCAGGGTGGAGGGGCAATCAGCCCCAGCATTTT. Translation gives CASSPPGWRGNQPQHF.

This clonotype was seen many times. The gene calls are TRBV2 and TRBJ1-1; the D gene is possibly TRBD1 (6 bases). CDR3 length: 13 amino acids. The germline CDR1 and CDR2 sequences are SNHLY and FYNNEI. Trimming took 8 bases from V and 8 from J, leaving 18 bases between them. CDR3 protein: CASSWDNLGEAFF. The CDR3 DNA follows: TGTGCCAGCTCATGGGACAACCTCGGGGAAGCTTTCTTT.

This clonotype occurred a few times. The chain has TRBV29-1 and TRBJ2-1; TRBD2 matches at 9 bases. Looked up from germline, CDR1 is SQVTM and CDR2 is ANQGSEA. The CDR3 loop spans 13 amino acids. The J segment lost 8 bases and the V segment lost 3 bases, leaving 5 bases of the junction unmatched. In DNA, the CDR3 is TGCAGCGTTGAGTGGCGGGGGGGGTATGAGCAGTTCTTC. Translated: CSVEWRGGYEQFF.

This clonotype was seen ten or more times. The chain recombines TRBV6-1 with TRBJ1-1; the D is unclear. The CDR3 consists of 13 residues. Between the trimmed V and J ends, which lost 7 bases and 3 bases, there was a span of 12 bases. Germline lookup yields CDR1 MNHNS and CDR2 SASEGT. This CDR3 reads CASKTDRDTEAFF. As DNA, the CDR3 is TGTGCCAGCAAGACGGACCGGGACACTGAAGCTTTCTTT.

There are many counts of this clonotype. The rearrangement links TRBV12-3 or TRBV12-4 to TRBJ1-2, with D unresolved. The V and J ends lost 6 bases and 5 bases respectively, with 19 bases between them. The CDR3 extends over 15 amino acids. CDR3 in amino acids: CASRPGRRDYYGYTF. The CDR3 DNA sequence: TGTGCCAGCAGACCGGGTCGCCGAGATTATTATGGCTACACCTTC.

Ten or more counts support this clonotype. V usage is TRBV7-2 and J usage is TRBJ2-7; D is unresolved. The CDR3 length is 11 residues. The ends were cut back, 0 bases at V and 7 bases at J, with 4 bases in the middle. Germline V CDR1 and CDR2: SGHTA, FQGNSA. CDR3 sequence reads: CASSLAREQYF. The CDR3 DNA follows: TGTGCCAGCAGCTTAGCGAGGGAGCAGTACTTC. Looking up the rest from reference TRBV7-2 and TRBJ2-7 gives the full variable domain: GAGVSQSPSNKVTEKGKDVELRCDPISGHTALYWYRQSLGQGLEFLIYFQGNSAPDKSGLPSDRFSAERTGGSVSTLTIQRTQQEDSAVYLCASSLAREQYFGPGTRLTVT.

There are many counts of this clonotype. V gene TRBV27 combines with J gene TRBJ2-5; TRBD2 matches 8 bases. Germline CDR1 and CDR2: MNHEY and SMNVEV (reference sequence). V shed 4 bases, J shed 5 bases, and the junction held 6 bases outside the gene matches. The CDR3 has 14 residues. The DNA of the CDR3 is TGTGCCAGCAGTTCTAGCGGGTTGAGGGAGACCCAGTACTTC. Translating it yields CASSSSGLRETQYF.

The chain couples TRBV18 to TRBJ2-7, with a possible D match to TRBD2 (5 bases). Germline-derived CDR1 and CDR2 are KGHSH and LQKENI. V lost 3 bases and J 0 bases, leaving 12 bases between the germline ends. CDR3 length: 15 residues. The CDR3 DNA follows: TGTGCCAGCTCACCGGCCCTAGCCGGCTCCTACGAGCAGTACTTC. This gives the protein CASSPALAGSYEQYF.

The CDR3 region has the DNA TGTGCCAGCAGCCGGCCCTACGGAAATCTTCTGGGCAATGAGCAGTTCTTC. The encoded protein is CASSRPYGNLLGNEQFF. The rearrangement joins TRBV9 to TRBJ2-1; D uncertain. V gave up 4 bases and J gave up 6 bases, with 23 bases separating them. The CDR3 contains 17 residues. Germline V gives CDR1 SGDLS, CDR2 YYNGEE.

The J gene is TRBJ1-2, the V gene TRBV12-3 or TRBV12-4; D is unclear. Deletions cut 3 bases from V and 2 bases from J, with 4 bases between. The CDR3 spans 12 residues. The CDR3 nucleotides are TGTGCCAGCAGTTTGTACAACTATGGCTACACCTTC. Translating it yields CASSLYNYGYTF.

V usage is TRBV10-3 and J usage is TRBJ1-6; possibly TRBD1 for D (5 bases). From germline, CDR1 is ENHRY and CDR2 SYGVKD. With 4 bases removed from V and 14 bases from J, the gap between germline ends came to 18 bases. The CDR3 is 14 residues long. The CDR3 protein is CAISGGGTAGALHF. The CDR3 nucleotides read TGTGCCATCAGTGGAGGCGGGACCGCGGGGGCCCTCCACTTT.

In its sample, this clonotype was seen many times. The chain joins TRBV7-9 to TRBJ2-7; tentatively, D is TRBD1 or TRBD2 (5 bases each). V was shortened by 1 base and J by 1 base, with 11 bases between the two germline ends. The CDR3 is 15 amino acids. The germline V gene has CDR1 SEHNR and CDR2 FQNEAQ (reference sequence). CDR3: CASSLGGRISYEQYF. CDR3 DNA: TGTGCCAGCAGCTTAGGGGGACGGATTTCCTACGAGCAGTACTTC.

This clonotype showed up just a few times. The J gene is TRBJ2-1, the V gene TRBV3-1, with 12 bases aligning to TRBD2. V lost 2 bases, J lost 5 bases, and 4 bases stayed unmatched. This CDR3 spans 16 amino acids. Per germline, CDR1 LGHDT and CDR2 YNNKEL (reference sequence). This CDR3 reads CASSQLAGGLNNEQFF. CDR3 sequence (DNA): TGTGCCAGCAGCCAACTAGCGGGGGGGCTAAACAATGAGCAGTTCTTC.

This clonotype was seen more than once but under ten times. This chain uses TRBV5-1 with TRBJ1-6, with a tentative D call TRBD1 (5 bases). Germline V CDR1 and CDR2: SGHRS, YFSETQ. The CDR3 spans 14 residues. V lost 5 bases to trimming and J lost 5 bases, with 11 bases between them. As DNA, the CDR3 is TGCGCCAGCAGATTAGGGGATCATAATTCACCCCTCCACTTT. It translates to CASRLGDHNSPLHF.

The CDR3 loop reads CASSESGGLNQPQHF. CDR3 coding DNA: TGTGCCAGCAGTGAAAGTGGGGGCCTGAATCAGCCCCAGCATTTT. The chain combines TRBV6-1 with TRBJ1-5; TRBD1 might be the D (6 bases). The V end was cut by 2 bases, the J end by 4 bases, with 12 bases between. The CDR3 totals 15 residues. Germline-derived CDR1 and CDR2 are MNHNS and SASEGT.

This clonotype showed up just a few times. The chain links TRBV28 to TRBJ2-1; 9 nucleotides line up with TRBD1. Germline CDR1 reads MDHEN; CDR2 reads SYDVKM. V was pared by 2 bases and J by 8 bases, with 13 bases of the junction left unmatched. The CDR3 runs 17 residues. For the CDR3, the DNA is TGTGCCAGCAGTTTACGGGCGGGCGGGACAGGGACCCATGAGCAGTTCTTC. Protein: CASSLRAGGTGTHEQFF.

The table lists this clonotype with a few counts. The CDR3 loop is CAWSPTGVNEQFF. DNA of the CDR3: TGTGCCTGGAGTCCCACAGGGGTAAATGAGCAGTTCTTC. The gene calls are TRBV30 and TRBJ2-1, with 7 bases aligning to TRBD1. The CDR3 is 13 residues long. J was trimmed by 7 bases and V by 2 bases; bases with no gene match: 5. Germline V gene lookup returns CDR1 GTSNPN and CDR2 SVGIG (reference sequence). Together with reference TRBV30 and TRBJ2-1, the CDR3 gives the full variable domain: SQTIHQWPATLVQPVGSPLSLECTVEGTSNPNLYWYRQAAGRGLQLLFYSVGIGQISSEVPQNLSASRPQDRQFILSSKKLLLSDSGFYLCAWSPTGVNEQFFGPGTRLTVL.

The V gene is TRBV11-3, the J gene TRBJ2-1, with D hard to call. The CDR3 is 14 residues long. V lost 0 bases, J lost 10 bases, and 13 bases lay in between. Germline V lookup: CDR1 SGHNT, CDR2 YENEEA. CDR3 region: CASSLDLAQDEQFF. The CDR3 DNA reads TGTGCCAGCAGCTTAGATCTGGCCCAGGACGAGCAGTTCTTC.

This clonotype appeared many times. This chain uses TRBV12-3 or TRBV12-4 with TRBJ1-1; D uncertain. V dropped 7 bases and J dropped 3 bases, with 21 bases sitting between them. CDR3 size: 16 residues. CDR3 nucleotides: TGTGCCAGCAATACCAAAGTGGGGTGGAAGGACACTGAAGCTTTCTTT. Translating gives CASNTKVGWKDTEAFF.

This clonotype came up many times. This chain uses TRBV11-2 with TRBJ2-5; D is unclear. V was shortened by 5 bases and J by 2 bases, with 3 bases between the two germline ends. Germline CDR1 is SGHAT and CDR2 is FQNNGV. The CDR3 sequence is 11 residues long. CDR3 sequence (DNA): TGTGCCAGCAGCGCGCAAGAGACCCAGTACTTC. Protein sequence: CASSAQETQYF.

Concerning this clonotype itself: This may be a read error: a much more frequent sequence differs by one nucleotide. The chain carries TRBV2 and TRBJ2-1; 10 positions agree with TRBD1. The CDR3 length is 15 residues. J gave up 10 bases and V 0 bases, and 6 bases lay outside the gene matches. The V gene's germline CDR1 is SNHLY and CDR2 FYNNEI. In nucleotides, the CDR3 is TGTGCCAGCAGTGAAGCGACAGGGGGCGGTTACGAGCAGTTCTTC. Translated: CASSEATGGGYEQFF.

About this clonotype: A much larger clone differs by one base, so this may be a read error. The chain recombines TRBV7-9 with TRBJ2-7; 7 nucleotides line up with TRBD1. Germline V lookup: CDR1 SEHNR, CDR2 FQNEAQ (reference sequence). The CDR3 covers 14 residues. V lost 2 bases and J lost 3; bases outside the gene matches: 4. The CDR3 here is CASSLSAGGYEQYF. The CDR3 DNA follows: TGTGCCAGCAGCTTATCGGCAGGGGGCTACGAGCAGTACTTC. The entire variable domain, with the rest obtained from reference TRBV7-9 and TRBJ2-7, is as follows: DTGVSQNPRHKITKRGQNVTFRCDPISEHNRLYWYRQTLGQGPEFLTYFQNEAQLEKSRLLSDRFSAERPKGSFSTLEIQRTEQGDSAMYLCASSLSAGGYEQYFGPGTRLTVT.